This note documents a single T cell receptor (beta chain) sequence. Its antigen is not yet known. Base qualities are not recorded, but no much larger clone differs from it by a single base. Including the terminal cysteine and phenylalanine, the CDR3 comprises 14 residues. Only CDR3 DNA remains: 42 bases, in frame from the first base. Trimming removed 0 bases from V and 4 bases from J, leaving 10 bases between the germline ends. Per the germline V gene, MNHEY is the CDR1 and SVGAGI is the CDR2. The sample belongs to a study of control samples from healthy donors and cancer patients (dated by TCRdb to 2018 to 2021). The receptor library was made with the immunoSEQ multiplex PCR assay. TCRdb took this table from immuneACCESS and kept in-frame rearrangements with V and J called. Such tables lack part of the clones; where checked against another copy, unresolved V genes explain under half of the gap, and the rest is unexplained. The sample yields about 70,000 clones; about 80% were counted once. Jointly, the top ten make up 28% of the sample.

The material sequenced was blood. The source is a man between 50 and 59 years old in good health. Recombination linked TRBV6-5 to TRBJ2-7, and the D gene may be TRBD1, 6 bases matching. Read as DNA, the sequence is TGTGCCAGCAGTTACTCGGAGACAGGATACGAGCAGTACTTC. It specifies CASSYSETGYEQYF.